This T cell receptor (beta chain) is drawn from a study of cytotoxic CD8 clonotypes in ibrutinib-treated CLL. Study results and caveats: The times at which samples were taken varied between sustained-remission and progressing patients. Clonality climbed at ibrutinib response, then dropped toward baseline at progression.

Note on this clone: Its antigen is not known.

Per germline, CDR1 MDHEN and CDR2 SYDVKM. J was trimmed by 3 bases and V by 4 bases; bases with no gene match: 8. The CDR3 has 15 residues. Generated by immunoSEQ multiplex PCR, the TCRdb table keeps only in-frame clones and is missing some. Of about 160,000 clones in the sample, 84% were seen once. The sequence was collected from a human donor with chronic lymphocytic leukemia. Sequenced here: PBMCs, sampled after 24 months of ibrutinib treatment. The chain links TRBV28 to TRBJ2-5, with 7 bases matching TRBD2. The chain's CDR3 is CASSSRGSMKETQYF. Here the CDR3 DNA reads TGTGCCAGCAGTTCACGCGGGAGTATGAAAGAGACCCAGTACTTC. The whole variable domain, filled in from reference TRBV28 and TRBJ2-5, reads DVKVTQSSRYLVKRTGEKVFLECVQDMDHENMFWYRQDPGLGLRLIYFSYDVKMKEKGDIPEGYSVSREKKERFSLILESASTNQTSMYLCASSSRGSMKETQYFGPGTRLLVL.